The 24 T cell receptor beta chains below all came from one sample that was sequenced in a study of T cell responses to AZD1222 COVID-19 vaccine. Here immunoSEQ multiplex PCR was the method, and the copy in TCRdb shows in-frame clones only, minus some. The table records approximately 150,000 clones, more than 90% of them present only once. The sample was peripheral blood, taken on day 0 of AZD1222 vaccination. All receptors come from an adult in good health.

Written as DNA, the CDR3 is TGTGCCAGCAGTGTAACCTCTGGAAACACCATATATTTT. It translates to CASSVTSGNTIYF. The chain combines TRBV25-1 with TRBJ1-3, with no clear D. The CDR3 sequence is 13 residues long. Trimming removed 4 bases at V and 0 bases at J, with 4 bases between. Germline CDR1 reads MGHDK; CDR2 reads SYGVNS.

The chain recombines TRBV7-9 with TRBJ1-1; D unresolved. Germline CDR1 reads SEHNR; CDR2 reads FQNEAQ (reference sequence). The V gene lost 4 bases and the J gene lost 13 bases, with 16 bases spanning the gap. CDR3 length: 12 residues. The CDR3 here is CASSSDPIQDFF. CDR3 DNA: TGTGCCAGCAGCTCAGACCCTATTCAGGATTTCTTT.

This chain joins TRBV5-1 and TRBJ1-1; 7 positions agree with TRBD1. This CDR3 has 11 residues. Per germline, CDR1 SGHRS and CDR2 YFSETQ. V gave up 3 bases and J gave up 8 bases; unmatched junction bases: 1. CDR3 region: CASSSDREAFF. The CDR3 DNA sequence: TGCGCCAGCAGCTCGGACAGGGAAGCTTTCTTT.

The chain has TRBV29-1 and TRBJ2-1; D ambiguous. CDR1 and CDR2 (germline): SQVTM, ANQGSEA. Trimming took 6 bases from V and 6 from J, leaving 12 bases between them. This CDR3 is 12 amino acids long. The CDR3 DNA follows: TGCAGCGTCGACCGGACCCCCAATGAGCAGTTCTTC. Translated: CSVDRTPNEQFF.

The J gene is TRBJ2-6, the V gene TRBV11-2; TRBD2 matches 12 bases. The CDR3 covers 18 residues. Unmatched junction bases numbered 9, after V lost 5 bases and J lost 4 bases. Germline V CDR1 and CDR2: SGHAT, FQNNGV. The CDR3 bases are TGTGCCAGCAGCGCCTTCGGACTAGCGGGAATCGGGGCCAACGTCCTGACTTTC. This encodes CASSAFGLAGIGANVLTF. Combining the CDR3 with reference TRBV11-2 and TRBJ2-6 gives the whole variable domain EAGVAQSPRYKIIEKRQSVAFWCNPISGHATLYWYQQILGQGPKLLIQFQNNGVVDDSQLPKDRFSAERLKGVDSTLKIQPAKLEDSAVYLCASSAFGLAGIGANVLTFGAGSRLTVL.

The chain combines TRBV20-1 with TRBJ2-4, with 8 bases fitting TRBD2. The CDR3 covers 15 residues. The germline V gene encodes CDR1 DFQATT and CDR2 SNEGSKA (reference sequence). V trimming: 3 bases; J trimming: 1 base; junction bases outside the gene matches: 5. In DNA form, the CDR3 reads TGCAGTGCTAGTCGACTAGCGTCGGCCAAAAACATTCAGTACTTC. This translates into CSASRLASAKNIQYF.

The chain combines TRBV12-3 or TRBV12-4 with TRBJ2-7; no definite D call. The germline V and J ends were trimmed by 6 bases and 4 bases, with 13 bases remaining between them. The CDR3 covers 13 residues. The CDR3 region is CASSPLGPYEQYF. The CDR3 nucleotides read TGTGCCAGCAGCCCGCTAGGGCCTTACGAGCAGTACTTC.

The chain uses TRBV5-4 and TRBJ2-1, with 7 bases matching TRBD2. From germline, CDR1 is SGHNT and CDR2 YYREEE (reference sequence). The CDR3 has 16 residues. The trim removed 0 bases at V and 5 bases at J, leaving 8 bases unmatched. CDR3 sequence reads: CASSLAGLAEDNEQFF. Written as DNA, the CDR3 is TGTGCCAGCAGCTTGGCGGGCCTAGCGGAGGACAATGAGCAGTTCTTC. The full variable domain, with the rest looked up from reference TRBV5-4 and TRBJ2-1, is ETGVTQSPTHLIKTRGQQVTLRCSSQSGHNTVSWYQQALGQGPQFIFQYYREEENGRGNFPPRFSGLQFPNYSSELNVNALELDDSALYLCASSLAGLAEDNEQFFGPGTRLTVL.

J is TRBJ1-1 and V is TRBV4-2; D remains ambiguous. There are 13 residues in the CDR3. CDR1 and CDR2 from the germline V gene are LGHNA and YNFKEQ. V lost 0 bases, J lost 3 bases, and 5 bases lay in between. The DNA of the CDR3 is TGTGCCAGCAGCCAAGACTCCTACACTGAAGCTTTCTTT. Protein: CASSQDSYTEAFF.

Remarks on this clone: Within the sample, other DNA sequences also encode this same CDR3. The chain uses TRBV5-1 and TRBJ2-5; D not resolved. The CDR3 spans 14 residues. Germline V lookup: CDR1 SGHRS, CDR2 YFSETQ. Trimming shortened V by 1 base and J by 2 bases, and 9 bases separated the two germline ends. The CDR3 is CASSLSRAQETQYF. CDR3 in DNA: TGCGCCAGCAGCTTGAGTAGGGCGCAAGAGACCCAGTACTTC. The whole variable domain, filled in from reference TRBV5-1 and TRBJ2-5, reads KAGVTQTPRYLIKTRGQQVTLSCSPISGHRSVSWYQQTPGQGLQFLFEYFSETQRNKGNFPGRFSGRQFSNSRSEMNVSTLELGDSALYLCASSLSRAQETQYFGPGTRLLVL.

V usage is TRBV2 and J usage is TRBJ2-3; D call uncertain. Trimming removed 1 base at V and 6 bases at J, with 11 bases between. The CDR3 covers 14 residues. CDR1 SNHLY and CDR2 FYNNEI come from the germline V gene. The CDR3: CASSEGALADTQYF. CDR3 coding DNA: TGTGCCAGCAGTGAAGGCGCCCTCGCCGATACGCAGTATTTT.

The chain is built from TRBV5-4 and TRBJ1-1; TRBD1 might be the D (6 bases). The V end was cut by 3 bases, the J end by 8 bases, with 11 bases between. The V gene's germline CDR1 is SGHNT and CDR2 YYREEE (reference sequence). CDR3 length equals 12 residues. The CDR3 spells CASSWHRAEAFF. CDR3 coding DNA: TGTGCCAGCAGCTGGCACAGGGCAGAAGCTTTCTTT.

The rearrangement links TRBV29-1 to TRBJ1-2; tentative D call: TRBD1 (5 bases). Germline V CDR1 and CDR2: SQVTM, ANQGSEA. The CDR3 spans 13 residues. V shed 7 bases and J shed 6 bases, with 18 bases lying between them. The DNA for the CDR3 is TGCAGCGGTCTCGGGCAGGGAGAGGATGGCTACACCTTC. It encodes CSGLGQGEDGYTF.

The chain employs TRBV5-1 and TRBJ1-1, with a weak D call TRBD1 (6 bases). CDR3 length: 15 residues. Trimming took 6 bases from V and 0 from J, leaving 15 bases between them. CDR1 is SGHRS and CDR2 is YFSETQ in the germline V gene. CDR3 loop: CASTRGEGMNTEAFF. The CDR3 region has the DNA TGCGCCAGCACCAGGGGAGAGGGTATGAACACTGAAGCTTTCTTT. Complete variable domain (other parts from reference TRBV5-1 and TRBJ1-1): KAGVTQTPRYLIKTRGQQVTLSCSPISGHRSVSWYQQTPGQGLQFLFEYFSETQRNKGNFPGRFSGRQFSNSRSEMNVSTLELGDSALYLCASTRGEGMNTEAFFGQGTRLTVV.

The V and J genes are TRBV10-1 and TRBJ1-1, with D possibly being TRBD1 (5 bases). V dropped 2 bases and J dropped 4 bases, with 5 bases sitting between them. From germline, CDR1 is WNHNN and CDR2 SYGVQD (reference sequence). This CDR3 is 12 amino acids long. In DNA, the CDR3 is TGCGCCAGCAGTGAGGGGGGCACTGAAGCTTTCTTT. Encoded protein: CASSEGGTEAFF.

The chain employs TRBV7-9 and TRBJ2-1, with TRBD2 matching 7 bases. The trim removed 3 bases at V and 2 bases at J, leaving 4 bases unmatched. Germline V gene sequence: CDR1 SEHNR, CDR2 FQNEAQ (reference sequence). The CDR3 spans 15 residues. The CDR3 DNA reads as TGTGCCAGCAGCTTGTCTAGCGGAACCTACAATGAGCAGTTCTTC. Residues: CASSLSSGTYNEQFF.

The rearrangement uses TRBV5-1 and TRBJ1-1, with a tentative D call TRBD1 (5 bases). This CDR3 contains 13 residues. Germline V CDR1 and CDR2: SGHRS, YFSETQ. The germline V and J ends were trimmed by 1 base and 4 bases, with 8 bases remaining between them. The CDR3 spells CASSLLGGTEAFF. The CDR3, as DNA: TGCGCCAGCAGCTTGCTTGGGGGCACTGAAGCTTTCTTT.

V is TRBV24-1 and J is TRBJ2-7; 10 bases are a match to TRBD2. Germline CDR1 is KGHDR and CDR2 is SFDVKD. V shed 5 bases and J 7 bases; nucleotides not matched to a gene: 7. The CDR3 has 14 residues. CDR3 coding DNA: TGTGCCACCAGTGGTCCTAGCGGGAGTAGGGAGCAGTACTTC. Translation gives CATSGPSGSREQYF.

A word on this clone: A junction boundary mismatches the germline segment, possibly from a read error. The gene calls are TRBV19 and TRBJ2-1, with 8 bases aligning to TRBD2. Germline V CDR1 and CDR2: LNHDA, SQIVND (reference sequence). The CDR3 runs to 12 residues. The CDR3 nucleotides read TGTGCCAGTAGTATTCAGCGGGAGAAGCAATTCTTC. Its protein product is CASSIQREKQFF.

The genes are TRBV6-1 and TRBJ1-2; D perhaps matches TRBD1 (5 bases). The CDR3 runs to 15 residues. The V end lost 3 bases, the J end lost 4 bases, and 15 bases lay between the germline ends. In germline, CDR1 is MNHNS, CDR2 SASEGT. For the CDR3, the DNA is TGTGCCAGCAGTGACGGGAGGGGTACCTTCTATGGCTACACCTTC. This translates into CASSDGRGTFYGYTF.

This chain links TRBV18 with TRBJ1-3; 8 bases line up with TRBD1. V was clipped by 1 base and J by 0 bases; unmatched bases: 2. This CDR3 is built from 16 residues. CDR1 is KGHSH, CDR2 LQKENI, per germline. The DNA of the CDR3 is TGTGCCAGCTCACCACGGACAGGGAGCTCTGGAAACACCATATATTTT. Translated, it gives CASSPRTGSSGNTIYF.

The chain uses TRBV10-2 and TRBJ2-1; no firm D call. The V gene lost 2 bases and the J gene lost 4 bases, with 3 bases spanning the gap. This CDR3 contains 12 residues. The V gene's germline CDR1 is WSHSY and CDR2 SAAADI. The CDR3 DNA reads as TGCGCCAGCAGTGAGGGATACAATGAGCAGTTCTTC. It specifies CASSEGYNEQFF.

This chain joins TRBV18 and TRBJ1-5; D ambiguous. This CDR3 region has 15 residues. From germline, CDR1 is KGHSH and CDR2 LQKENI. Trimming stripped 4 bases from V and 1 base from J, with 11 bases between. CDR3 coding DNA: TGTGCCAGCTCACTCAACAGCGCCAGCAATCAGCCCCAGCATTTT. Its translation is CASSLNSASNQPQHF.

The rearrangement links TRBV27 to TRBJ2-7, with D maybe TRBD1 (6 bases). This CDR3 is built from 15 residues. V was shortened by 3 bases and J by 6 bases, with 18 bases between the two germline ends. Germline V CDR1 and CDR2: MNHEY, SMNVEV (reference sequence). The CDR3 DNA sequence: TGTGCCAGCAGTTTGACCGGGATCAGGGGTTCCGAGCAGTACTTC. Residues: CASSLTGIRGSEQYF.